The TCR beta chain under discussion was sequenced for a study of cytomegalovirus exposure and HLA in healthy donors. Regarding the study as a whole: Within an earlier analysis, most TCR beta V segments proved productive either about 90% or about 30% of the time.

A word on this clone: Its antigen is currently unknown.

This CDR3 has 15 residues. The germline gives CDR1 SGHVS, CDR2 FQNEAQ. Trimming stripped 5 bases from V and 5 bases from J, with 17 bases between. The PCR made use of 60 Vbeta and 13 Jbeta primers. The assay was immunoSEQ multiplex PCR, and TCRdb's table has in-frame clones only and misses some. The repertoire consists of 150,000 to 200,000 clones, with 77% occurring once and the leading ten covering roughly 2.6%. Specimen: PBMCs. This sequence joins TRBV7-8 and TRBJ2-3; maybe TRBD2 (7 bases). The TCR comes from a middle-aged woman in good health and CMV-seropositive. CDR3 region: CASSLGGGLRDTQYF. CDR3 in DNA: TGTGCCAGCAGCCTAGGGGGGGGGCTTAGAGATACGCAGTATTTT. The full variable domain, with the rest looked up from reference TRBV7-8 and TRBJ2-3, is GAGVSQSPRYKVAKRGQDVALRCDPISGHVSLFWYQQALGQGPEFLTYFQNEAQLDKSGLPSDRFFAERPEGSVSTLKIQRTQQEDSAVYLCASSLGGGLRDTQYFGPGTRLTVL.